Listed below are T cell receptor beta chains from one sample, sequenced in a study of T cells in Graves' hyperthyroidism and ophthalmopathy. TCRdb re-called the multiplex PCR reads with MiXCR, one entry per CDR3 protein. The sample consists of over 550,000 distinct CDR3 sequences, approximately 16% of them appearing once. Sequenced: blood. These receptors originate from a young woman with Graves' hyperthyroidism. The CDR3 runs from the conserved cysteine through the conserved F or W. The order of the fields is clone size, D gene, V gene, J gene, CDR3 DNA, CDR3 protein. A D gene is named only where the DNA matches it firmly. Some rows mark clone size as missing; the rest say once, few, many or name a class of expanded clone.

clone_size: -
d_call: -
v_call: TRBV30
j_call: TRBJ1-1
cdr3_nt: TGTGCCTGGAGTGGAGAGGACGGATGGAACACTGAAGCTTTCTTT
cdr3_aa: CAWSGEDGWNTEAFF

clone_size: few
d_call: TRBD2
v_call: TRBV15
j_call: TRBJ2-3
cdr3_nt: TGTGCCACCAGCAGGACTAGCGGGAGTTCAGATACGCAGTATTTT
cdr3_aa: CATSRTSGSSDTQYF

clone_size: many
d_call: -
v_call: TRBV6-1
j_call: TRBJ2-7
cdr3_nt: TGTGCCAGCACGGAGGGGGCCTACGAGCAGTACTTC
cdr3_aa: CASTEGAYEQYF

clone_size: few
d_call: -
v_call: TRBV20-1
j_call: TRBJ2-7
cdr3_nt: TGCAGTGCCAGGGGCCACTCCTCCTACGAGCAGTACTTC
cdr3_aa: CSARGHSSYEQYF

clone_size: -
d_call: -
v_call: TRBV3-1
j_call: TRBJ2-2
cdr3_nt: TGTGCCAGCAGCCGAAGGGTGGACGGGGAGCTGTTTTTT
cdr3_aa: CASSRRVDGELFF

clone_size: many
d_call: -
v_call: TRBV4-1
j_call: TRBJ2-1
cdr3_nt: TGCGCCAGCAGCCAGCCATCCCAGGGACGTGAGCAGTTCTTC
cdr3_aa: CASSQPSQGREQFF

clone_size: -
d_call: -
v_call: TRBV19
j_call: TRBJ1-1
cdr3_nt: TGTGCCAGTACTGTTGGGGGTTCCACTGAAGCTTTCTTT
cdr3_aa: CASTVGGSTEAFF

clone_size: -
d_call: -
v_call: TRBV20-1
j_call: TRBJ2-3
cdr3_nt: TGCAGTGCAATACCACGGGTCCCGTCCGCAGATACGCAGTATTTT
cdr3_aa: CSAIPRVPSADTQYF

clone_size: -
d_call: TRBD2
v_call: TRBV12-3/TRBV12-4
j_call: TRBJ2-7
cdr3_nt: TGTGCCAGCAGGGATCCCGGGACTAGCTCCTACGAGCAGTACTTC
cdr3_aa: CASRDPGTSSYEQYF

clone_size: many
d_call: TRBD1
v_call: TRBV6-1
j_call: TRBJ2-7
cdr3_nt: TGTGCCAGCAGACCCGGGACAGGGGGGGGCTACGAGCAGTACTTC
cdr3_aa: CASRPGTGGGYEQYF

clone_size: many
d_call: TRBD1
v_call: TRBV12-3/TRBV12-4
j_call: TRBJ1-4
cdr3_nt: TGTGCCAGCAGTTTTGGGACAGGGGGTTTTGACGAAAAACTGTTTTTT
cdr3_aa: CASSFGTGGFDEKLFF

clone_size: -
d_call: -
v_call: TRBV11-2
j_call: TRBJ2-5
cdr3_nt: TGTGCCAGCAGCTTGCGGGCAGAGGCCCAGTACTTC
cdr3_aa: CASSLRAEAQYF

clone_size: few
d_call: -
v_call: TRBV19
j_call: TRBJ2-5
cdr3_nt: TGTGCCTTTAAACCTTCCCTCCCAGGGTTTGTGGAGACCCAGTACTTC
cdr3_aa: CAFKPSLPGFVETQYF

clone_size: many
d_call: -
v_call: TRBV7-6
j_call: TRBJ2-7
cdr3_nt: TGTGCCAGCAGTCCTGTATCAGGACGAGGACTTTACGAGCAGTACTTC
cdr3_aa: CASSPVSGRGLYEQYF

clone_size: -
d_call: -
v_call: TRBV27
j_call: TRBJ2-3
cdr3_nt: TGTGCCAGCAGTTTTGAGACCACAGATACGCAGTATTTT
cdr3_aa: CASSFETTDTQYF

clone_size: -
d_call: -
v_call: TRBV6-1
j_call: TRBJ1-5
cdr3_nt: TGTGCCAGCAACCGAGACACGGGGGGACAGCCCCAGCATTTT
cdr3_aa: CASNRDTGGQPQHF

clone_size: many
d_call: -
v_call: TRBV11-2
j_call: TRBJ2-7
cdr3_nt: TGTGCCAGCAGCCTCCGGGACAACTACGAGCAGTACTTC
cdr3_aa: CASSLRDNYEQYF

clone_size: many
d_call: -
v_call: TRBV28
j_call: TRBJ2-7
cdr3_nt: TGTGCCAGCAGTGGTACAGGGACCTCCTACGAGCAGTACTTC
cdr3_aa: CASSGTGTSYEQYF

clone_size: few
d_call: TRBD1
v_call: TRBV7-6
j_call: TRBJ2-2
cdr3_nt: TGTGCCAGCAGCTTAGTGCTTGGACAGGACACCGGGGAGCTGTTTTTT
cdr3_aa: CASSLVLGQDTGELFF

clone_size: -
d_call: -
v_call: TRBV6-1
j_call: TRBJ1-1
cdr3_nt: TGTGCCAGCAGTAAGCAGGGTACGAACACTGAAGCTTTCTTT
cdr3_aa: CASSKQGTNTEAFF

clone_size: many
d_call: -
v_call: TRBV20-1
j_call: TRBJ2-1
cdr3_nt: TGCAGTGCTCGGAGAGCGGTGGAAAATGAGCAGTTCTTC
cdr3_aa: CSARRAVENEQFF

clone_size: many
d_call: TRBD2
v_call: TRBV11-3
j_call: TRBJ2-5
cdr3_nt: TGTGCCAGCAGCCCGCCCGGGACTAGCGGGGGGGCTGTGGAGACCCAGTACTTC
cdr3_aa: CASSPPGTSGGAVETQYF

clone_size: -
d_call: TRBD2
v_call: TRBV28
j_call: TRBJ2-1
cdr3_nt: TGTGCCAGCTATAGCGGGAGGGCCTACAATGAGCAGTTCTTC
cdr3_aa: CASYSGRAYNEQFF

clone_size: many
d_call: TRBD2
v_call: TRBV7-8
j_call: TRBJ2-7
cdr3_nt: TGTGCCAGCAGCTTCGCGGGGGGGCCCTACGAGCAGTACTTC
cdr3_aa: CASSFAGGPYEQYF

clone_size: many
d_call: TRBD2
v_call: TRBV28
j_call: TRBJ2-1
cdr3_nt: TGTGCCAGCAGTTTACTGCGACTAGCAGATAATGAGCAGTTCTTC
cdr3_aa: CASSLLRLADNEQFF

clone_size: many
d_call: TRBD1
v_call: TRBV2
j_call: TRBJ2-3
cdr3_nt: TGTGCCAGCACCGGCCCGGGACAGGCCATAATCCTGTCTAGCACAGATACGCAGTATTTT
cdr3_aa: CASTGPGQAIILSSTDTQYF

clone_size: -
d_call: -
v_call: TRBV25-1
j_call: TRBJ1-5
cdr3_nt: TGTGCCAGCAGTGAGACAGTTAGCAATCAGCCCCAGCATTTT
cdr3_aa: CASSETVSNQPQHF

clone_size: few
d_call: TRBD1
v_call: TRBV5-1
j_call: TRBJ2-7
cdr3_nt: TGCGCCAGCAGCTTGGAACAGGGGGCCTCCTACGAGCAGTACTTC
cdr3_aa: CASSLEQGASYEQYF

clone_size: -
d_call: -
v_call: TRBV28
j_call: TRBJ1-5
cdr3_nt: TGTGCCAGCAGTTCAGGGGTTGGCAATCAGCCCCAGCATTTT
cdr3_aa: CASSSGVGNQPQHF

clone_size: many
d_call: TRBD1
v_call: TRBV2
j_call: TRBJ2-3
cdr3_nt: TGTGCCAGCAAAGGGACAGCCGATGGGGGTATTAGCACAGATACGCAGTATTTT
cdr3_aa: CASKGTADGGISTDTQYF

clone_size: many
d_call: TRBD1
v_call: TRBV11-2
j_call: TRBJ1-1
cdr3_nt: TGTGCCAGCAGCCCCGACAGGGTCGGGACTGAAGCTTTCTTT
cdr3_aa: CASSPDRVGTEAFF

clone_size: few
d_call: -
v_call: TRBV28
j_call: TRBJ1-1
cdr3_nt: TGTGCCGGCAGTTTCATCGGGTCCGAAGCTTTCTTT
cdr3_aa: CAGSFIGSEAFF

clone_size: -
d_call: -
v_call: TRBV4-3
j_call: TRBJ1-6
cdr3_nt: TGCGCCAGCAGCCAAGATTACGGGAGCTCCTATAATTCACCCCTCCACTTT
cdr3_aa: CASSQDYGSSYNSPLHF

clone_size: few
d_call: -
v_call: TRBV7-6
j_call: TRBJ2-5
cdr3_nt: TGTGCCAGCAGCTTACCGTATACAGGGAAGAAGACCCAGTACTTC
cdr3_aa: CASSLPYTGKKTQYF

clone_size: few
d_call: -
v_call: TRBV4-1
j_call: TRBJ1-4
cdr3_nt: TGCGCCAGCAGCAGTAGGGGCCCGGGGAGGGAAAAACTGTTTTTT
cdr3_aa: CASSSRGPGREKLFF

clone_size: many
d_call: -
v_call: TRBV2
j_call: TRBJ2-7
cdr3_nt: TGTGCCAGCATCATACGGGGTTTCTCCTACGAGCAGTACTTC
cdr3_aa: CASIIRGFSYEQYF